These 3 T cell receptor beta chains came from one sample sequenced in a study of pediatric ulcerative colitis. Sequencing was performed with immunoSEQ multiplex PCR; in TCRdb, only in-frame clones are kept and a portion is missing. The data contain 55,000 to 75,000 clones, roughly 90% of them seen just once; the ten biggest clones take up approximately 3.7%. Sample: blood. These receptors originate from a boy aged 10-17 years with severe ulcerative colitis.

This chain links TRBV11-2 with TRBJ2-1; D might be TRBD2 (5 bases). Per germline, CDR1 SGHAT and CDR2 FQNNGV. The ends were cut back, 1 base at V and 2 bases at J, with 9 bases in the middle. This CDR3 has 15 amino acids. CDR3 sequence: CASSLVRAAYNEQFF. The CDR3 coding sequence is TGTGCCAGCAGCTTAGTGCGGGCCGCCTACAATGAGCAGTTCTTC.

The rearrangement joins TRBV30 to TRBJ1-1; unclear D gene. V was cut by 3 bases and J by 6 bases, with 14 bases left in between. Germline CDR1 and CDR2: GTSNPN and SVGIG (reference sequence). The CDR3 extends over 13 amino acids. In DNA form, the CDR3 reads TGTGCCTGGAGGAAGGACTCCACGGCTGAAGCTTTCTTT. This translates into CAWRKDSTAEAFF.

CDR3: CASSEFRLAGEDEQYF. The DNA of the CDR3 is TGCGCCAGCAGTGAGTTTAGGCTAGCGGGAGAAGACGAGCAGTACTTC. This chain links TRBV10-2 with TRBJ2-7; 10 bases are shared with TRBD2. The length of the CDR3 is 16 residues. Germline V gene lookup returns CDR1 WSHSY and CDR2 SAAADI. J was trimmed by 5 bases and V by 1 base; bases with no gene match: 8.